One sample yielded the 25 T cell receptor beta chains listed below, sequenced in a study of T-cell memory formation after mild COVID-19. TCRdb processed the 5' RACE reads anew with MiXCR; each CDR3 protein has one entry. The profile shows about 150,000 distinct CDR3 sequences, 5.5% to 7% of them singletons. The sequenced material came from PBMCs or a T cell subset sorted from them (not recorded which). Receptors originate from an adult woman who had mild COVID-19 (a few samples of this study predate the infection). Cell type and time point are not known.

The J gene is TRBJ2-2, the V gene TRBV6-6; 13 nucleotides align to TRBD2. There are 19 residues in the CDR3. The germline CDR1 and CDR2 sequences are MNHNY and SVGAGI (reference sequence). Unmatched junction bases numbered 11, after V lost 6 bases and J lost 1 base. CDR3 coding DNA: TGTGCCAGCAGGCCACCGGGACTAGCGGGAAGGAGGAACACCGGGGAGCTGTTTTTT. Encoded protein: CASRPPGLAGRRNTGELFF.

There are a few counts of this clonotype. V and J are TRBV14 and TRBJ1-1; D is unclear. The ends were cut back, 0 bases at V and 3 bases at J, with 14 bases in the middle. This CDR3 is built from 16 residues. Germline V gene lookup returns CDR1 SGHDN and CDR2 FVKESK. As DNA, the CDR3 is TGTGCCAGCAGCCAAGATCTGGGCAGACTATACACTGAAGCTTTCTTT. Translating gives CASSQDLGRLYTEAFF.

This clonotype has just a few counts. This chain joins TRBV20-1 and TRBJ1-2; a weak D match, TRBD1 (5 bases). The length of the CDR3 is 15 residues. Looked up from germline, CDR1 is DFQATT and CDR2 is SNEGSKA (reference sequence). V was trimmed by 6 bases and J by 2 bases, leaving 19 bases between them. CDR3 region: CSATLRGTSNYGYTF. DNA of the CDR3: TGCAGTGCCACCTTAAGAGGGACGTCCAACTATGGCTACACCTTC.

This clonotype was found many times. The chain carries TRBV3-1 and TRBJ2-7; TRBD1 might be the D (6 bases). The V end was cut by 1 base, the J end by 6 bases, with 10 bases between. Germline V CDR1 and CDR2: LGHDT, YNNKEL (reference sequence). The length of the CDR3 is 13 residues. The CDR3 loop reads CASSQGDTGEQYF. The CDR3 nucleotides read TGTGCCAGCAGCCAAGGGGACACAGGCGAGCAGTACTTC.

This clonotype has ten or more counts. The V and J genes are TRBV18 and TRBJ1-6, with D perhaps matching TRBD1 (5 bases). Per the germline V gene, CDR1 is KGHSH and CDR2 is LQKENI. Trimming removed 0 bases from V and 5 bases from J, with 11 bases in between. The CDR3 totals 16 residues. CDR3 nucleotides: TGTGCCAGCTCACCACCAAACTCAGGGCATAATTCACCCCTCCACTTT. It encodes CASSPPNSGHNSPLHF.

This clonotype has at least ten counts. The chain links TRBV7-8 to TRBJ2-1, with D uncertain. The CDR3 runs 12 residues. Trimming took off 4 bases at V and 4 bases at J, with 5 bases between the two ends. Germline V gene data show CDR1 as SGHVS and CDR2 as FQNEAQ. In nucleotides, the CDR3 is TGTGCCAGCAGCTCATTTTACAATGAGCAGTTCTTC. Amino acid sequence: CASSSFYNEQFF. The variable domain in full, completed from reference TRBV7-8 and TRBJ2-1, reads GAGVSQSPRYKVAKRGQDVALRCDPISGHVSLFWYQQALGQGPEFLTYFQNEAQLDKSGLPSDRFFAERPEGSVSTLKIQRTQQEDSAVYLCASSSFYNEQFFGPGTRLTVL.

This clonotype has ten or more counts. V is TRBV7-2 and J is TRBJ2-3; TRBD2 matches at 8 bases. Per germline, CDR1 SGHTA and CDR2 FQGNSA. V was pared by 8 bases and J by 11 bases, with 15 bases of the junction left unmatched. This CDR3 spans 14 amino acids. CDR3 coding DNA: TGTGCCAGCGCCCCGGGGGGGCCGGCGAATTTGCAGTATTTT. This translates into CASAPGGPANLQYF.

This clonotype was picked up many times. The chain recombines TRBV20-1 with TRBJ2-3, with D hard to call. The germline gives CDR1 DFQATT, CDR2 SNEGSKA (reference sequence). V shed 2 bases and J shed 6 bases, with 12 bases lying between them. The length of the CDR3 is 13 residues. The CDR3 nucleotides read TGCAGTGCTAGACTGTCCCCGGCGGATACGCAGTATTTT. Translation: CSARLSPADTQYF.

This clonotype was detected a few times. The chain joins TRBV5-4 to TRBJ1-6, with a possible D match to TRBD1 (5 bases). This CDR3 contains 15 residues. The V end lost 2 bases, the J end lost 6 bases, and 12 bases lay between the germline ends. Germline assignment: CDR1 SGHNT and CDR2 YYREEE (reference sequence). Here the CDR3 reads CASSFSGTANSPLHF. DNA for the CDR3: TGTGCCAGCAGCTTCTCCGGGACGGCTAATTCACCCCTCCACTTT.

J is TRBJ1-5 and V is TRBV10-3; D is uncertain. The V end was cut by 6 bases, the J end by 4 bases, with 10 bases between. The CDR3 has 13 amino acids. CDR1 is ENHRY, CDR2 SYGVKD, per germline. The DNA for the CDR3 is TGTGCCATCAGGGAGGGATATAATCAGCCCCAGCATTTT. This codes for CAIREGYNQPQHF.

This clonotype was counted only a few times. The conserved final phenylalanine or tryptophan is absent from the CDR3, which likely points to a read error. No DNA is shown, since the ends of the CDR3 on it are uncertain; the CDR3 is the one TCRdb lists. This sequence joins TRBV30 and TRBJ2-5. The V gene's germline CDR1 is GTSNPN and CDR2 SVGIG (reference sequence). The CDR3 spans 12 amino acids, including both terminal residues. This CDR3 is CAWSFLQDRVSL.

This clonotype has a count of ten or more. The CDR3 loop reads CASSYSGATEAFF. The CDR3 region has the DNA TGTGCCAGCAGTTACTCGGGAGCTACTGAAGCTTTCTTT. The chain uses TRBV6-5 and TRBJ1-1; D is uncertain. Germline V CDR1 and CDR2: MNHEY, SVGAGI. With 0 bases removed from V and 5 bases from J, the gap between germline ends came to 7 bases. This CDR3 contains 13 residues.

This clonotype was detected ten times or more. The rearrangement links TRBV20-1 to TRBJ1-2; the D is unclear. The CDR3 has 11 residues. In germline, CDR1 is DFQATT, CDR2 SNEGSKA (reference sequence). The V end lost 1 base, the J end lost 4 bases, and 4 bases lay between the germline ends. DNA of the CDR3: TGCAGTGCTAGAGGTGGCTATGGCTACACCTTC. It translates to CSARGGYGYTF.

This chain uses TRBV20-1 with TRBJ1-5, with TRBD1 matching 8 bases. CDR3 size: 14 residues. Germline V gene data show CDR1 as DFQATT and CDR2 as SNEGSKA (reference sequence). Trimming at V came to 6 bases and at J to 3 bases, leaving 7 bases not matched to a gene. CDR3 in amino acids: CSAPDRADNQPQHF. The DNA of the CDR3 is TGCAGTGCACCGGACAGGGCTGACAATCAGCCCCAGCATTTT.

The chain couples TRBV20-1 to TRBJ1-4; D is perhaps TRBD1 (6 bases). The V and J ends lost 3 bases and 8 bases respectively, with 16 bases between them. This CDR3 comprises 14 residues. Germline CDR1 is DFQATT and CDR2 is SNEGSKA (reference sequence). This CDR3 is CSASRGTWNEKLFF. The CDR3 region has the DNA TGCAGTGCTAGCCGCGGGACATGGAACGAAAAACTGTTTTTT.

This clonotype came up many times. The chain joins TRBV10-3 to TRBJ2-7; 11 bases align to TRBD1. Per germline, CDR1 ENHRY and CDR2 SYGVKD. The CDR3 runs to 15 residues. Losses at the gene ends were 7 bases for V and 5 bases for J; bases not matched to a gene: 10. CDR3 region: CAIKRPGQGANEQYF. CDR3 coding DNA: TGTGCCATCAAGCGGCCAGGACAGGGGGCGAACGAGCAGTACTTC.

This clonotype was counted at least ten times. The V gene is TRBV7-2, the J gene TRBJ1-1; tentatively, D is TRBD1 (6 bases). The CDR3 runs to 12 residues. The V and J ends lost 2 bases and 9 bases respectively, with 10 bases between them. Germline loops: CDR1 SGHTA, CDR2 FQGNSA. The CDR3 region has the DNA TGTGCCAGCAGCTTAACCGGGACACAAGCTTTCTTT. Encoded protein: CASSLTGTQAFF.

This clonotype came up a few times. V gene TRBV24-1 combines with J gene TRBJ1-5; no reliable D call. This CDR3 has 12 amino acids. Germline V gene sequence: CDR1 KGHDR, CDR2 SFDVKD. V shed 7 bases and J shed 6 bases, with 9 bases lying between them. In DNA, the CDR3 is TGTGCCACCAGCAAGGCGGGTCAGCCCCAGCATTTT. Translation: CATSKAGQPQHF.

V and J are TRBV7-6 and TRBJ2-7; 8 nucleotides agree with TRBD1. Germline V CDR1 and CDR2: SGHVS, FNYEAQ. V dropped 6 bases and J dropped 6; count of bases not matched to a gene: 13. The CDR3 length is 15 residues. The CDR3 region is CASSPRTGGFAEQYF. CDR3 DNA sequence: TGTGCCAGCAGTCCTCGCACAGGGGGGTTCGCCGAGCAGTACTTC.

There are a few counts of this clonotype. The rearrangement joins TRBV12-3 or TRBV12-4 to TRBJ1-2; 8 bases align to TRBD1. This CDR3 has 13 residues. V dropped 3 bases and J dropped 3; count of bases not matched to a gene: 0. In DNA form, the CDR3 reads TGTGCCAGCAGTTTGGACAGGGACTATGGCTACACCTTC. This sequence encodes CASSLDRDYGYTF.

The chain links TRBV20-1 to TRBJ2-2, with TRBD2 as a possible D gene (6 bases). CDR3 size: 14 residues. V was cut by 3 bases and J by 6 bases, with 14 bases left in between. Germline lookup yields CDR1 DFQATT and CDR2 SNEGSKA (reference sequence). CDR3 bases: TGCAGTGCTAGCGTGGGAGGTGGGCCCGGGGAGCTGTTTTTT. It is translated as CSASVGGGPGELFF.

The chain employs TRBV2 and TRBJ2-5, with D unresolved. There are 14 residues in the CDR3. CDR1 SNHLY and CDR2 FYNNEI come from the germline V gene. V lost 4 bases to trimming and J lost 3 bases, with 12 bases between them. CDR3 nucleotide sequence: TGTGCCAGCAGTGGAACTATTACAAAAGAGACCCAGTACTTC. This sequence encodes CASSGTITKETQYF.

The rearrangement uses TRBV29-1 and TRBJ2-5, with 7 positions matching TRBD1. With 3 bases clipped from V and 1 base from J, the junction kept 8 bases outside the gene matches. Per germline, CDR1 SQVTM and CDR2 ANQGSEA. The CDR3 spans 15 residues. CDR3 sequence reads: CSVDPETGTQETQYF. CDR3 DNA sequence: TGCAGCGTTGACCCGGAGACAGGGACCCAAGAGACCCAGTACTTC. Supplemented by reference TRBV29-1 and TRBJ2-5, the full variable domain reads SAVISQKPSRDICQRGTSLTIQCQVDSQVTMMFWYRQQPGQSLTLIATANQGSEATYESGFVIDKFPISRPNLTFSTLTVSNMSPEDSSIYLCSVDPETGTQETQYFGPGTRLLVL.

This clonotype was recorded many times. The genes are TRBV20-1 and TRBJ2-1; 10 nucleotides line up with TRBD2. Germline CDR1 is DFQATT and CDR2 is SNEGSKA (reference sequence). The CDR3 is made up of 15 amino acids. The ends lost 4 bases at V and 5 bases at J; junction bases unmatched: 8. The CDR3 protein is CSATFSGGADNEQFF. The DNA for the CDR3 is TGCAGTGCTACATTCAGCGGGGGGGCAGACAATGAGCAGTTCTTC.

This rearrangement joins TRBV12-3 or TRBV12-4 to TRBJ1-6; 8 bases agree with TRBD1. J was trimmed by 9 bases and V by 5 bases; bases with no gene match: 6. This CDR3 is built from 14 residues. The CDR3 coding sequence is TGTGCCAGCAGTCCCGGACAGGGATTTTCACCCCTCCACTTT. Residues: CASSPGQGFSPLHF.